The T cell receptor beta chain under discussion was sequenced for a study of glioma-infiltrating T cells. Amplification of TCR alpha and beta CDR3 regions from RNA used iRepertoire nested multiplex PCR. Each CDR3 protein gets one entry after TCRdb re-called the multiplex PCR reads with MiXCR. Of approximately 100,000 distinct CDR3 sequences in the sample, roughly 30% are singletons; the top ten hold roughly 46%. Study observations and caveats: Only very few CDR3 sequences appeared in both tissue and blood. Non-neoplastic patients had below-expected tissue-blood divergence, while all gliomas exceeded expectation.

With regard to this clonotype: Its antigen is currently unknown.

The sample comprised glioma tissue, nonneoplastic brain tissue, or PBMCs (not recorded which). The sequence came from a human donor with low-grade glioma or glioblastoma, undergoing nonglioma brain surgery, or in good health (not recorded which).

CDR3 sequence reads: CASRSGTSWQETQYF. CDR3 bases: TGTGCCAGCCGGTCGGGGACTAGCTGGCAAGAGACCCAGTACTTC. J is TRBJ2-5 and V is TRBV2, with 9 nucleotides matching TRBD2. The germline V gene encodes CDR1 SNHLY and CDR2 FYNNEI. The CDR3 contains 15 residues. The V segment lost 8 bases and the J segment 2 bases; nucleotides outside the gene matches: 9.